These T cell receptor beta chains were read from a single sample in a study of cytomegalovirus exposure and HLA in healthy donors. Sequenced by immunoSEQ multiplex PCR; TCRdb stores in-frame clones only, minus some. The sample carries more than 80,000 clones, about 76% recorded once. The sample consisted of PBMCs. Receptors originate from a human donor in good health. Each CDR3 is given with its conserved first and last residue. Fields, in order: clone size, D gene, V gene, J gene, CDR3 protein, CDR3 DNA. The D gene is left open where the match is weak. Size tells how often a clone was seen (once, few, many) or the class of an expanded clone, and some rows leave it out.

>NA|TRBD1|TRBV25-1|TRBJ1-6
CASRRTGTGRYNSPLHF
TGTGCCAGCAGACGAACCGGGACAGGAAGATATAATTCACCCCTCCACTTT
>NA|TRBD2|TRBV11-2|TRBJ2-7
CASSLTSGVSSYEQYF
TGTGCCAGCAGCCTAACTAGCGGGGTGAGCTCCTACGAGCAGTACTTC
>NA|TRBD1|TRBV5-1|TRBJ2-7
CASRLEGQASYEQYF
TGCGCCAGCCGATTGGAAGGACAGGCCTCCTACGAGCAGTACTTC
>NA|NA|TRBV5-5|TRBJ1-1
CASSLSLLEAFF
TGTGCCAGCAGCTTGTCCCTACTGGAAGCTTTCTTT
>NA|NA|TRBV6-1|TRBJ2-7
CASSKDTSTEQYF
TGTGCCAGCAGTAAGGACACCTCCACCGAGCAGTACTTC
>NA|NA|TRBV9|TRBJ2-6
CASSGPRGTSSGANVLTF
TGTGCCAGCAGCGGCCCCCGGGGAACGAGCTCTGGGGCCAACGTCCTGACTTTC
>NA|NA|TRBV11-2|TRBJ2-1
CASSLTGVRNEQFF
TGTGCCAGCAGCTTAACTGGAGTTCGCAATGAGCAGTTCTTC
>NA|TRBD2|TRBV4-2|TRBJ2-5
CASSQEMSGGARETQYF
TGTGCCAGCAGCCAAGAAATGAGCGGGGGGGCCCGGGAGACCCAGTACTTC
>NA|NA|TRBV5-8|TRBJ2-3
CASSLVWRQAPSTDTQYF
TGTGCCAGCAGCTTGGTATGGCGACAGGCGCCTAGCACAGATACGCAGTATTTT
>NA|TRBD2|TRBV5-6|TRBJ2-7
CASSAGLAGHYEQYF
TGTGCCAGCAGCGCTGGACTAGCGGGACACTACGAGCAGTACTTC
>once|NA|TRBV2|TRBJ1-1
CASRREVTEAFF
TGTGCCAGCAGGAGGGAGGTCACTGAAGCTTTCTTT
>NA|TRBD1|TRBV10-3|TRBJ2-2
CAISSGTANTGELFF
TGTGCCATCAGTTCCGGGACAGCAAACACCGGGGAGCTGTTTTTT
>NA|TRBD1|TRBV18|TRBJ2-3
CASSPSGQGTLDTQYF
TGTGCCAGCTCACCCAGCGGACAGGGGACGTTAGATACGCAGTATTTT
>many|TRBD2|TRBV19|TRBJ2-7
CASSPTGGGGYEQYF
TGTGCCAGTAGCCCGACTGGCGGGGGAGGCTACGAGCAGTACTTC
>once|NA|TRBV9|TRBJ1-2
CASSAPPDGYTF
TGTGCCAGCAGCGCCCCTCCTGATGGCTACACCTTC
>NA|TRBD1|TRBV7-9|TRBJ1-5
CASSSTGQGISQPQHF
TGTGCCAGCAGCTCGACAGGACAGGGAATTTCCCAGCCCCAGCATTTT
>NA|NA|TRBV6-5|TRBJ1-2
CASRPTGSRGYTF
TGTGCCAGCAGACCCACAGGATCCCGTGGCTACACCTTC
>NA|TRBD1|TRBV7-2|TRBJ2-1
CASTPGQGYNEQFF
TGTGCCAGCACCCCGGGACAGGGTTACAATGAGCAGTTCTTC
>NA|TRBD2|TRBV2|TRBJ2-5
CASKRGLKETQYF
TGTGCCAGCAAGCGGGGGCTAAAAGAGACCCAGTACTTC
>few|TRBD1|TRBV6-6|TRBJ2-7
CASSTTGARYEQYF
TGTGCCAGCAGCACGACAGGGGCAAGGTACGAGCAGTACTTC
>NA|TRBD1|TRBV18|TRBJ1-1
CASSIRTPRTGSNTEAFF
TGTGCCAGCTCAATCCGCACACCTCGGACAGGATCAAACACTGAAGCTTTCTTT
>NA|TRBD1|TRBV5-5|TRBJ1-3
CASSFGTGASGNTIYF
TGTGCCAGCAGCTTCGGGACAGGGGCCTCTGGAAACACCATATATTTT
>NA|TRBD1|TRBV5-1|TRBJ1-6
CASSPGTGGQYNSPLHF
TGCGCCAGCAGCCCCGGGACAGGGGGCCAGTATAATTCACCCCTCCACTTT
>NA|TRBD2|TRBV30|TRBJ2-7
CAWDTGTSGTNEQYF
TGTGCCTGGGACACAGGGACTAGCGGGACCAACGAGCAGTACTTC
>many|NA|TRBV27|TRBJ1-1
CASSQAGAMNTEAFF
TGTGCCAGCAGCCAGGCGGGGGCCATGAACACTGAAGCTTTCTTT
>NA|NA|TRBV30|TRBJ2-7
CAWSPDSYEQYF
TGTGCCTGGAGTCCCGACAGCTACGAGCAGTACTTC
>NA|NA|TRBV6-4|TRBJ1-2
CASSEAGYGYTF
TGTGCCAGCAGTGAAGCAGGATATGGCTACACCTTC